Listed here is a single T cell receptor (beta chain). The antigen remains undetermined. Here immunoSEQ multiplex PCR was the method, and the copy in TCRdb shows in-frame clones only, minus some. The sample yields around 140,000 clones, almost 90% seen once. These data originate in a study of T cell responses to AZD1222 COVID-19 vaccine. Study observations and caveats: Clonal diversity was possibly underestimated, and white British individuals and females predominated among donors.

This TCR was sampled from an adult who received the AZD1222 COVID-19 vaccine. The input for sequencing was peripheral blood, taken 28 days after the second AZD1222 dose.

The CDR3 coding sequence is TGCGCCAGCAGTGGGCGGGGGACTAGCAACTACAATGAGCAGTTCTTC. Its protein product is CASSGRGTSNYNEQFF. This chain links TRBV10-2 with TRBJ2-1; 9 nucleotides match TRBD2. V lost 4 bases, J lost 3 bases, and 7 bases stayed unmatched. In germline, CDR1 is WSHSY, CDR2 SAAADI. The CDR3 is made up of 16 amino acids.